These 24 T cell receptor beta chains originate from one sample sequenced in a study of blood T cell repertoires in COVID-19. Method: immunoSEQ multiplex PCR; TCRdb's copy keeps in-frame clones and lacks some. Found here are 20,000 to 25,000 clones, about nine tenths of them singletons; the top ten hold about 27%. The sequenced sample was peripheral blood. The origin of the receptors is a woman in her sixties or seventies with active COVID-19.

The genes are TRBV5-4 and TRBJ2-2, with TRBD1 identical over 7 bases. The germline CDR1 and CDR2 sequences are SGHNT and YYREEE (reference sequence). The CDR3 totals 15 residues. V gave up 4 bases and J gave up 5 bases; unmatched junction bases: 8. As DNA, the CDR3 is TGTGCCAGCAGCACGACCGGGACAGTAACCGGGGAGCTGTTTTTT. It codes for CASSTTGTVTGELFF.

J is TRBJ2-5 and V is TRBV5-1; D remains unclear. V dropped 1 base and J dropped 0 bases, with 7 bases sitting between them. There are 14 residues in the CDR3. Germline V CDR1 and CDR2: SGHRS, YFSETQ. CDR3 residues: CASSLISHQETQYF. The DNA for the CDR3 is TGCGCCAGCAGCTTGATTAGCCACCAAGAGACCCAGTACTTC. The full variable domain, completed using reference TRBV5-1 and TRBJ2-5, is KAGVTQTPRYLIKTRGQQVTLSCSPISGHRSVSWYQQTPGQGLQFLFEYFSETQRNKGNFPGRFSGRQFSNSRSEMNVSTLELGDSALYLCASSLISHQETQYFGPGTRLLVL.

The chain recombines TRBV5-8 with TRBJ2-3; 14 nucleotides align to TRBD2. CDR1 is SGHTS and CDR2 is YDEGEE in the germline V gene. Trimming cost V 2 bases and J 4 bases; bases outside gene matches: 3. This CDR3 region has 16 residues. This chain's CDR3 is CASSFGLAGGPDTQYF. CDR3 nucleotides: TGTGCCAGCAGCTTCGGACTAGCGGGGGGTCCAGATACGCAGTATTTT.

The DNA of the CDR3 is TGTGCCTGGAGCCGGGGCAGGGGGGTTTCACCCCTCCACTTT. Amino acids: CAWSRGRGVSPLHF. The V and J genes are TRBV30 and TRBJ1-6, with 7 bases aligning to TRBD1. Looked up from germline, CDR1 is GTSNPN and CDR2 is SVGIG (reference sequence). With V trimmed by 3 bases and J by 9 bases, 8 bases remained unmatched. The CDR3 is 14 amino acids.

The J gene is TRBJ1-6, the V gene TRBV5-4; D is perhaps TRBD1 (6 bases). This CDR3 contains 17 residues. Trimming stripped 10 bases from V and 5 bases from J, with 25 bases between. Per the germline V gene, CDR1 is SGHNT and CDR2 is YYREEE (reference sequence). The CDR3 protein is CARRAGVGGADNSPLHF. Written as DNA, the CDR3 is TGTGCCCGCCGGGCGGGGGTGGGGGGCGCTGATAATTCACCCCTCCACTTT.

The J gene is TRBJ2-7, the V gene TRBV20-1, with 8 bases matching TRBD2. Looked up from germline, CDR1 is DFQATT and CDR2 is SNEGSKA (reference sequence). Unmatched junction bases numbered 5, after V lost 3 bases and J lost 1 base. The CDR3 is made up of 14 amino acids. Here the CDR3 DNA reads TGCAGTGCTAGTATCGCGGGGGGATCCTACGAGCAGTACTTC. This codes for CSASIAGGSYEQYF.

CDR3 loop: CASSLRAGTYEQYF. DNA for the CDR3: TGTGCCAGCAGCTTAAGGGCGGGAACCTACGAGCAGTACTTC. The rearrangement links TRBV7-2 to TRBJ2-7; TRBD2 might be the D (6 bases). Germline V lookup: CDR1 SGHTA, CDR2 FQGNSA. The V gene lost 2 bases and the J gene lost 2 bases, with 10 bases spanning the gap. This CDR3 region has 14 residues.

The rearrangement links TRBV24-1 to TRBJ2-1, with D hard to call. Germline assignment: CDR1 KGHDR and CDR2 SFDVKD. V shed 3 bases and J shed 6 bases, with 8 bases lying between them. CDR3 length: 13 residues. The CDR3, as DNA: TGTGCCACCAGTGATACGAACTCCAATGAGCAGTTCTTC. Protein: CATSDTNSNEQFF.

The sample holds one count of this clone. V usage is TRBV5-1 and J usage is TRBJ2-7; 9 positions match TRBD1. The CDR3 extends over 15 amino acids. V trimming: 3 bases; J trimming: 2 bases; junction bases outside the gene matches: 6. Germline V CDR1 and CDR2: SGHRS, YFSETQ. The CDR3 DNA reads as TGCGCCAGCAGCTCAACCGGGACAGGGACCTACGAGCAGTACTTC. Protein product: CASSSTGTGTYEQYF.

This rearrangement joins TRBV18 to TRBJ2-1, with TRBD1 as a possible D gene (5 bases). Germline V gene data show CDR1 as KGHSH and CDR2 as LQKENI. The CDR3 has 14 residues. Trimming stripped 1 base from V and 5 bases from J, with 9 bases between. The CDR3 DNA reads as TGTGCCAGCTCACCACTCGACAGAGACAATGAGCAGTTCTTC. Translation gives CASSPLDRDNEQFF.

This clone appeared once. The CDR3 nucleotides read TGCGCCAGCAGCTTGGACATCTCTAATGAAAAACTGTTTTTT. This encodes CASSLDISNEKLFF. The V call is TRBV5-1, the J call TRBJ1-4; D not certain. V was cut by 0 bases and J by 3 bases, with 6 bases left in between. Germline V gene lookup returns CDR1 SGHRS and CDR2 YFSETQ. The CDR3 has 14 amino acids.

CDR3 sequence: CASSLGRGLGSTGELFF. In nucleotides, the CDR3 is TGTGCCAGCAGCTTAGGGAGGGGCCTGGGCAGCACCGGGGAGCTGTTTTTT. The rearrangement joins TRBV7-2 to TRBJ2-2, with D tentatively TRBD2 (6 bases). Trimming left V 1 base short and J 4 bases short, with 16 bases between. The germline CDR1 and CDR2 sequences are SGHTA and FQGNSA. The CDR3 length is 17 residues.

The rearrangement joins TRBV28 to TRBJ1-1, with 7 bases matching TRBD1. In germline, CDR1 is MDHEN, CDR2 SYDVKM. The V gene end was trimmed by 10 bases and the J gene end by 0 bases; junction bases not matched to a gene: 17. The CDR3 has 17 residues. CDR3 sequence (DNA): TGTGCCACCCACCGGGGGGGACAGATTTCTTTGAACACTGAAGCTTTCTTT. Residues: CATHRGGQISLNTEAFF.

The chain has TRBV19 and TRBJ1-2, with 8 bases that match TRBD1. Per the germline V gene, CDR1 is LNHDA and CDR2 is SQIVND (reference sequence). Trimming removed 5 bases from V and 8 bases from J; junction bases left unmatched: 10. The CDR3 consists of 14 residues. The CDR3 nucleotides read TGTGCCAGTAGTCTCGGACAGGGCGGCGGAGGCTACACCTTC. The encoded protein is CASSLGQGGGGYTF.

The chain is built from TRBV7-8 and TRBJ2-3; 9 bases agree with TRBD2. The V segment lost 6 bases and the J segment 6 bases; nucleotides outside the gene matches: 13. CDR3 length equals 16 residues. Germline CDR1 reads SGHVS; CDR2 reads FQNEAQ. CDR3 region: CASSTSRLAVQDTQYF. The CDR3 DNA sequence: TGTGCCAGCAGTACATCCCGACTAGCGGTGCAGGATACGCAGTATTTT.

V and J are TRBV19 and TRBJ1-1; TRBD1 matches at 10 bases. The CDR3 runs 17 residues. Germline values: CDR1 LNHDA, CDR2 SQIVND (reference sequence). J gave up 1 base and V 6 bases, and 11 bases lay outside the gene matches. As DNA, the CDR3 is TGTGCCAGTAGCAGCGTGCGACAGGGGGCTGGGAACACTGAAGCTTTCTTT. Translated, it gives CASSSVRQGAGNTEAFF.

This chain connects TRBV11-3 to TRBJ2-3; tentatively, D is TRBD2 (6 bases). The V end was cut by 4 bases, the J end by 6 bases, with 14 bases between. The germline CDR1 and CDR2 sequences are SGHNT and YENEEA. The CDR3 is 14 residues long. Here the CDR3 DNA reads TGTGCCAGCAGCTCGGGACTCTTTTCGGATACGCAGTATTTT. Encoded protein: CASSSGLFSDTQYF.

The chain couples TRBV18 to TRBJ1-2; perhaps TRBD1 as D (5 bases). V lost 2 bases and J lost 2, with 18 bases in between. The germline gives CDR1 KGHSH, CDR2 LQKENI. CDR3 length: 17 amino acids. CDR3 sequence: CASSPVVGLMGNYGYTF. CDR3 in DNA: TGTGCCAGCTCACCAGTCGTGGGACTAATGGGCAACTATGGCTACACCTTC.

The chain is built from TRBV7-3 and TRBJ2-1, with 8 bases lining up with TRBD1. Germline V gene lookup returns CDR1 SGHTA and CDR2 FQGTGA. With V trimmed by 4 bases and J by 2 bases, 4 bases remained unmatched. The CDR3 length is 15 residues. As DNA, the CDR3 is TGTGCCAGCAGCTCTGACAGGGGCCCCTACAATGAGCAGTTCTTC. It translates to CASSSDRGPYNEQFF. Filled out from reference TRBV7-3 and TRBJ2-1, the complete variable domain reads GAGVSQTPSNKVTEKGKYVELRCDPISGHTALYWYRQSLGQGPEFLIYFQGTGAADDSGLPNDRFFAVRPEGSVSTLKIQRTERGDSAVYLCASSSDRGPYNEQFFGPGTRLTVL.

CDR3 nucleotide sequence: TGTGCCAGCAGTTATCCGAGGGCCAATGAGCAGTTCTTC. Its translation is CASSYPRANEQFF. This chain joins TRBV6-2 or TRBV6-3 and TRBJ2-1, with D perhaps TRBD2 (5 bases). The CDR3 covers 13 residues. V lost 3 bases, J lost 6 bases, and 9 bases lay in between. Per germline, CDR1 MNHEY and CDR2 SVGEGT.

V usage is TRBV28 and J usage is TRBJ2-5; 7 nucleotides align to TRBD1. V dropped 3 bases and J dropped 5; count of bases not matched to a gene: 6. This CDR3 comprises 14 residues. Germline CDR1 reads MDHEN; CDR2 reads SYDVKM. DNA of the CDR3: TGTGCCAGCAGTTTGGGGAACAGGGGTGAGACCCAGTACTTC. It codes for CASSLGNRGETQYF. The full variable domain, its missing parts supplied by reference TRBV28 and TRBJ2-5, is DVKVTQSSRYLVKRTGEKVFLECVQDMDHENMFWYRQDPGLGLRLIYFSYDVKMKEKGDIPEGYSVSREKKERFSLILESASTNQTSMYLCASSLGNRGETQYFGPGTRLLVL.

The chain recombines TRBV5-1 with TRBJ2-5, with 12 bases identical to TRBD1. The V gene end was trimmed by 0 bases and the J gene end by 4 bases; junction bases not matched to a gene: 4. From germline, CDR1 is SGHRS and CDR2 YFSETQ. This CDR3 spans 16 amino acids. This chain's CDR3 is CASSLAGTGGLETQYF. CDR3 DNA: TGCGCCAGCAGCTTGGCCGGGACAGGGGGCCTAGAGACCCAGTACTTC.

The J gene is TRBJ1-2, the V gene TRBV25-1; 7 nucleotides align to TRBD1. The CDR3 covers 14 residues. The ends lost 5 bases at V and 2 bases at J; junction bases unmatched: 5. Germline V gene data show CDR1 as MGHDK and CDR2 as SYGVNS. As DNA, the CDR3 is TGTGCCAGCAGTTTGGCGGGACAGAACTATGGCTACACCTTC. Its protein product is CASSLAGQNYGYTF.

The chain couples TRBV24-1 to TRBJ1-5, with 10 bases matching TRBD1. The J segment lost 4 bases and the V segment lost 4 bases, leaving 6 bases of the junction unmatched. The CDR3 consists of 16 residues. The germline gives CDR1 KGHDR, CDR2 SFDVKD. The CDR3 nucleotides are TGTGCCACCAGTGACAGGACAGGGGGTGGGAATCAGCCCCAGCATTTT. Translating gives CATSDRTGGGNQPQHF.